This T cell receptor (beta chain) comes out of a study of a mutant IDH1 vaccine in newly diagnosed glioma. Findings and caveats of the study: Induction of immune responses by the vaccine occurred in about 95% of patients.

Time point here: week 35, safety follow-up. Each vaccine dose was 300 ug of mutant IDH1 20-mer peptide, with topical imiquimod. This clone was seen more than once but under ten times. Antigen specificity is unknown. Some clones are missing from TCRdb's copy, which holds only in-frame ones; the method was immunoSEQ multiplex PCR. The data show about 32,000 clones, 60% to 85% seen once. The V and J ends lost 6 bases and 8 bases respectively, with 13 bases between them. Per the germline V gene, CDR1 is SQVTM and CDR2 is ANQGSEA. CDR3 length: 11 amino acids. The chain links TRBV29-1 to TRBJ1-1, with D tentatively TRBD1 (6 bases). The starting material was PBMCs, obtained from a glioma patient whose treatment included an IDH1 peptide vaccine. The sequence came from a woman aged 25 to 39 with glioma. Some clones in this sample may be carry-over from other donors' samples. The CDR3 nucleotides are TGCAGCGTCGCTCTCACAGGGGAAGCTTTCTTT. The encoded protein is CSVALTGEAFF.